The TCR beta chain described here comes from a study of blood T cell repertoires in COVID-19. Study-level information: COVID-19 samples collected from the United States, Italy and Spain covered acute and convalescent phases. T cells, B-cell-depleted T cells, or PBMCs supplied cDNA or gDNA.

The CDR3 consists of 16 residues. CDR1 is LGHNA, CDR2 YNFKEQ, per germline. Trimming stripped 0 bases from V and 0 bases from J, with 9 bases between. Clones were read by immunoSEQ multiplex PCR, and TCRdb kept only the in-frame ones, dropping some. The data show around 150,000 clones, with more than 60% seen just once and roughly 9% held by the top ten. The sample consisted of peripheral blood. The rearrangement uses TRBV4-2 and TRBJ1-5; D uncertain. This receptor was obtained from a woman in her fifties or sixties with active or convalescent COVID-19. The CDR3: CASSQEPGISNQPQHF. The CDR3 nucleotides read TGTGCCAGCAGCCAAGAGCCCGGGATTAGCAATCAGCCCCAGCATTTT.